A single sample is the source of the 27 T cell receptor beta chains below, sequenced in a study of T cell repertoires in cytomegalovirus infection. Each CDR3 protein is one row after TCRdb ran MiXCR on the reads. Here the sample spans around 250,000 distinct CDR3 sequences, around 15% being singletons. The sequenced sample was CD8+ T cells from PBMCs. The receptors come from a human donor in good health (CMV status not recorded). Some clones in this sample may be carry-over from other donors' samples.

This clonotype was seen many times. The rearrangement uses TRBV6-2 or TRBV6-3 and TRBJ1-1; TRBD1 agrees at 8 bases. The germline V gene encodes CDR1 MNHEY and CDR2 SVGEGT. The CDR3 extends over 15 amino acids. V gave up 2 bases and J gave up 8 bases; unmatched junction bases: 10. The CDR3 loop reads CASSYPRTGRREAFF. The CDR3 nucleotides are TGTGCCAGCAGTTACCCCCGGACAGGGCGTCGGGAAGCTTTCTTT.

This clonotype has more than one count but fewer than ten. The chain combines TRBV6-2 or TRBV6-3 with TRBJ2-1, with a tentative D call TRBD1 (6 bases). V shed 6 bases and J shed 5 bases, with 17 bases lying between them. The CDR3 sequence is 15 residues long. Germline loops: CDR1 MNHEY, CDR2 SVGEGT. This chain's CDR3 is CASSLPGEAHNEQFF. The CDR3 DNA reads as TGTGCCAGCAGCTTACCAGGGGAAGCCCACAATGAGCAGTTCTTC.

This clonotype came up a few times. The chain links TRBV7-9 to TRBJ2-3; 11 bases are a match to TRBD2. Germline loops: CDR1 SEHNR, CDR2 FQNEAQ (reference sequence). The CDR3 covers 15 residues. Unmatched junction bases numbered 7, after V lost 5 bases and J lost 6 bases. In DNA, the CDR3 is TGTGCCAGCAGCGCCCCTAGCGGGGGGTCTGATACGCAGTATTTT. Translation gives CASSAPSGGSDTQYF.

This clonotype was seen ten or more times. V usage is TRBV7-6 and J usage is TRBJ2-1; D is unclear. Germline-derived CDR1 and CDR2 are SGHVS and FNYEAQ. The V end was cut by 1 base, the J end by 6 bases, with 16 bases between. CDR3 length equals 16 residues. The CDR3 nucleotides are TGTGCCAGCAGCTTAGAAGTATTCGATAGATCCAATGAGCAGTTCTTC. Amino acid sequence: CASSLEVFDRSNEQFF.

This clonotype was detected only a few times. The genes are TRBV15 and TRBJ2-7; a weak D match, TRBD2 (6 bases). The CDR3 is 12 amino acids. Trimming shortened V by 4 bases and J by 4 bases, and 8 bases separated the two germline ends. Looked up from germline, CDR1 is LNHNV and CDR2 is YYDKDF (reference sequence). The CDR3: CATSTGEYEQYF. The CDR3, as DNA: TGTGCCACCAGCACGGGGGAATACGAGCAGTACTTC.

The V gene is TRBV20-1, the J gene TRBJ2-4, with TRBD1 identical over 7 bases. CDR1 DFQATT and CDR2 SNEGSKA come from the germline V gene (reference sequence). CDR3 size: 12 residues. With V trimmed by 6 bases and J by 6 bases, 5 bases remained unmatched. The CDR3, as DNA: TGCAGTGCAGGGGACAGCCCAAACATTCAGTACTTC. Translated, it gives CSAGDSPNIQYF.

This clonotype was seen at least ten times. The gene calls are TRBV7-9 and TRBJ2-7, with a tentative D call TRBD2 (5 bases). Germline CDR1 SEHNR, CDR2 FQNEAQ (reference sequence). CDR3 length equals 11 residues. V gave up 5 bases and J gave up 9 bases, with 11 bases separating them. The CDR3 sequence: CASSVGLVQYF. In DNA form, the CDR3 reads TGTGCCAGCAGCGTAGGACTGGTGCAGTACTTC. Supplemented by reference TRBV7-9 and TRBJ2-7, the full variable domain reads DTGVSQNPRHKITKRGQNVTFRCDPISEHNRLYWYRQTLGQGPEFLTYFQNEAQLEKSRLLSDRFSAERPKGSFSTLEIQRTEQGDSAMYLCASSVGLVQYFGPGTRLTVT.

This clonotype was recorded at least ten times. The J gene is TRBJ2-2, the V gene TRBV7-3; 8 positions match TRBD2. V shed 2 bases, J shed 6 bases, and the junction held 11 bases outside the gene matches. The germline V gene has CDR1 SGHTA and CDR2 FQGTGA. CDR3 length: 17 amino acids. The DNA for the CDR3 is TGTGCCAGCAGCTTATATAGGCGGGAGGTCGGACCCGGGGAGCTGTTTTTT. Translated, it gives CASSLYRREVGPGELFF.

The V call is TRBV28, the J call TRBJ1-5, with D maybe TRBD1 (5 bases). Germline V gives CDR1 MDHEN, CDR2 SYDVKM. The CDR3 contains 14 residues. Deletions cut 3 bases from V and 5 bases from J, with 11 bases between. CDR3 protein: CASSLGGIDQPQHF. The DNA of the CDR3 is TGTGCCAGCAGTTTGGGGGGAATCGATCAGCCCCAGCATTTT. The entire variable domain, with the rest obtained from reference TRBV28 and TRBJ1-5, is as follows: DVKVTQSSRYLVKRTGEKVFLECVQDMDHENMFWYRQDPGLGLRLIYFSYDVKMKEKGDIPEGYSVSREKKERFSLILESASTNQTSMYLCASSLGGIDQPQHFGDGTRLSIL.

This clonotype turned up a few times. This chain links TRBV20-1 with TRBJ1-4, with D perhaps matching TRBD1 (6 bases). The CDR3 spans 16 residues. V lost 0 bases and J lost 3, with 14 bases in between. Germline assignment: CDR1 DFQATT and CDR2 SNEGSKA (reference sequence). The CDR3 coding sequence is TGCAGTGCTAGAGATGCGGACAGCTATCCTAATGAAAAACTGTTTTTT. This translates into CSARDADSYPNEKLFF.

The chain uses TRBV19 and TRBJ1-6; TRBD1 is a possible D gene (5 bases). The V end lost 8 bases, the J end lost 10 bases, and 12 bases lay between the germline ends. The germline CDR1 and CDR2 sequences are LNHDA and SQIVND (reference sequence). The CDR3 has 12 residues. The CDR3 sequence: CASEDGTSPLHF. The DNA for the CDR3 is TGTGCCAGTGAAGACGGGACCTCACCCCTCCACTTT.

Many counts were recorded for this clonotype. The chain has TRBV7-8 and TRBJ1-5; 7 bases align to TRBD1. Germline CDR1 and CDR2: SGHVS and FQNEAQ. The J segment lost 7 bases and the V segment lost 1 base, leaving 1 base of the junction unmatched. The CDR3 has 13 residues. The CDR3 DNA reads as TGTGCCAGCAGCTTAGACAGGGGCCAGCCCCAGCATTTT. It specifies CASSLDRGQPQHF.

There are many counts of this clonotype. The chain links TRBV2 to TRBJ2-1, with TRBD1 matching over 7 bases. Germline CDR1 is SNHLY and CDR2 is FYNNEI. With V trimmed by 8 bases and J by 3 bases, 13 bases remained unmatched. This CDR3 comprises 16 residues. This CDR3 reads CASWNSGTDNYNEQFF. CDR3 nucleotide sequence: TGTGCCAGCTGGAACTCCGGGACAGATAACTACAATGAGCAGTTCTTC.

At least ten counts were recorded for this clonotype. This chain connects TRBV6-1 to TRBJ2-3; perhaps TRBD2 as D (5 bases). The CDR3 is 12 amino acids. Trimming shortened V by 6 bases and J by 4 bases, and 8 bases separated the two germline ends. CDR1 and CDR2 (germline): MNHNS, SASEGT. DNA of the CDR3: TGTGCCAGCAGGAACGGGGCAGATACGCAGTATTTT. Protein sequence: CASRNGADTQYF.

At least ten counts were recorded for this clonotype. The chain is built from TRBV6-2 or TRBV6-3 and TRBJ1-1, with 7 bases matching TRBD1. The CDR3 has 15 residues. Germline V gene lookup returns CDR1 MNHEY and CDR2 SVGEGT. With V trimmed by 0 bases and J by 1 base, 2 bases remained unmatched. The chain's CDR3 is CASSYSGTANTEAFF. The CDR3 DNA follows: TGTGCCAGCAGTTACTCAGGGACAGCGAACACTGAAGCTTTCTTT.

This chain joins TRBV5-6 and TRBJ2-1, with TRBD1 as a possible D gene (5 bases). Germline assignment: CDR1 SGHDT and CDR2 YYEEEE. The CDR3 totals 16 residues. V lost 0 bases, J lost 9 bases, and 19 bases lay in between. For the CDR3, the DNA is TGTGCCAGCAGCTTGGGTGACAGATTTGGTGTCGGTGAGCAGTTCTTC. As protein: CASSLGDRFGVGEQFF.

The V and J genes are TRBV2 and TRBJ2-1, with no clear D. The germline gives CDR1 SNHLY, CDR2 FYNNEI. The length of the CDR3 is 16 residues. Trimming took off 2 bases at V and 6 bases at J, with 17 bases between the two ends. In DNA form, the CDR3 reads TGTGCCAGCAGTGAAACATACGGCGGTCCGGGCAATGAGCAGTTCTTC. This sequence encodes CASSETYGGPGNEQFF.

The rearrangement links TRBV7-1 to TRBJ2-5; no reliable D call. TRBV7-1 is identified as an open reading frame with a role that is uncertain. V shed 5 bases and J shed 5 bases, with 15 bases lying between them. The CDR3 covers 14 residues. CDR3 residues: CASSPVRGSETQYF. The DNA of the CDR3 is TGTGCCAGCAGCCCCGTACGAGGTTCTGAGACCCAGTACTTC.

CDR3 sequence (DNA): TGCAGTGCTAGTAATCCGGAAACCTACGAGCAGTACTTC. It specifies CSASNPETYEQYF. The chain has TRBV20-1 and TRBJ2-7, with no clear D. Germline-derived CDR1 and CDR2 are DFQATT and SNEGSKA (reference sequence). V dropped 3 bases and J dropped 2 bases, with 11 bases sitting between them. The CDR3 is 13 residues long.

This clonotype has more than one count but fewer than ten. The rearrangement uses TRBV28 and TRBJ1-2, with a possible D match to TRBD1 (6 bases). The germline V gene encodes CDR1 MDHEN and CDR2 SYDVKM. V lost 2 bases, J lost 5 bases, and 15 bases lay in between. This CDR3 contains 15 residues. The CDR3 protein is CASSLPQIGGYGYTF. The CDR3 DNA follows: TGTGCCAGCAGTTTACCCCAGATAGGGGGTTATGGCTACACCTTC.

At least ten counts were recorded for this clonotype. CDR3 in amino acids: CASSLWGYNEQFF. The CDR3 DNA follows: TGTGCCAGCAGCTTATGGGGGTACAATGAGCAGTTCTTC. The rearrangement uses TRBV11-1 and TRBJ2-1; possibly TRBD1 or TRBD2 for D (5 bases each). CDR1 is SGHAT and CDR2 is FQDESV in the germline V gene (reference sequence). CDR3 length: 13 amino acids. V was clipped by 2 bases and J by 4 bases, with 6 bases between them.

This clonotype was detected ten times or more. The J gene is TRBJ2-7, the V gene TRBV7-8; D is unresolved. V lost 1 base to trimming and J lost 3 bases, with 7 bases between them. The CDR3 sequence is 13 residues long. The germline V gene encodes CDR1 SGHVS and CDR2 FQNEAQ. CDR3 in amino acids: CASSLGDHYEQYF. CDR3 nucleotides: TGTGCCAGCAGCTTAGGAGACCACTACGAGCAGTACTTC. The variable domain in full, completed from reference TRBV7-8 and TRBJ2-7, reads GAGVSQSPRYKVAKRGQDVALRCDPISGHVSLFWYQQALGQGPEFLTYFQNEAQLDKSGLPSDRFFAERPEGSVSTLKIQRTQQEDSAVYLCASSLGDHYEQYFGPGTRLTVT.

This clonotype was recorded at least ten times. V and J are TRBV7-2 and TRBJ2-3; D is undetermined. The CDR3 loop spans 16 amino acids. The V gene lost 1 base and the J gene lost 3 bases, with 14 bases spanning the gap. Germline values: CDR1 SGHTA, CDR2 FQGNSA. This CDR3 is CASSLVGVRATDTQYF. CDR3 nucleotides: TGTGCCAGCAGCTTAGTGGGCGTGCGAGCAACAGATACGCAGTATTTT.

This clonotype was recorded at least ten times. The V call is TRBV6-1, the J call TRBJ2-1, with unresolved D. The length of the CDR3 is 15 residues. Trimming took 5 bases from V and 5 from J, leaving 16 bases between them. Germline CDR1 MNHNS, CDR2 SASEGT. The CDR3 nucleotides read TGTGCCAGCAGTCCTACAACGACCGGAAACAATGAGCAGTTCTTC. Amino acids: CASSPTTTGNNEQFF.

This clonotype was seen a few times. The CDR3 does not close with the conserved phenylalanine or tryptophan, likely indicating a read error. The CDR3 sequence is CASSPGTWENQPQHL. CDR3 bases: TGTGCCAGCAGCCCCGGGACCTGGGAAAATCAGCCCCAGCATCTT. The J gene is TRBJ1-5, the V gene TRBV6-5, with a possible D match to TRBD1 (5 bases). V dropped 6 bases and J dropped 4 bases, with 16 bases sitting between them. The CDR3 sequence is 15 residues long. Germline loops: CDR1 MNHEY, CDR2 SVGAGI.

This clonotype was seen ten or more times. The chain combines TRBV6-2 or TRBV6-3 with TRBJ1-5; 10 bases are shared with TRBD1. The V gene end was trimmed by 4 bases and the J gene end by 6 bases; junction bases not matched to a gene: 6. CDR1 and CDR2 (germline): MNHEY, SVGEGT. The CDR3 totals 15 residues. CDR3 protein: CASSSGQGVSQPQHF. The CDR3 nucleotides are TGTGCCAGCAGTTCAGGACAGGGGGTGAGTCAGCCCCAGCATTTT.

The chain has TRBV6-2 or TRBV6-3 and TRBJ1-4, with D possibly being TRBD1 (5 bases). Germline V gene data show CDR1 as MNHEY and CDR2 as SVGEGT. Trimming cost V 5 bases and J 0 bases, with 16 bases left between them. CDR3 length: 17 amino acids. CDR3 sequence (DNA): TGTGCCAGCAGTGCCCTGGGGCGCGGTGCAACTAATGAAAAACTGTTTTTT. Its translation is CASSALGRGATNEKLFF.